This paragraph reports one T cell receptor (beta chain). TCRdb's table, derived via immunoSEQ multiplex PCR, lists solely in-frame clones and lacks some. The data contain hundreds of thousands of clones, about 93% of them singletons. The data are from a study of blood T cell repertoires in COVID-19. At the level of the study: Samples taken during acute and convalescent COVID-19 were collected in the United States, Italy and Spain. The analysed material was cDNA or gDNA that came from T cells, B-cell-depleted T cells, or PBMCs.

Recruited during active infection, patients (from Seattle) were subsequently followed longitudinally. The source is a man aged 60 to 75 with COVID-19, enrolled during active disease. Sequencing input: peripheral blood.

CDR3 in DNA: TGTGCCAGCAGGGGAGTGGGACTTAACTATGGCTACACCTTC. Protein product: CASRGVGLNYGYTF. This sequence joins TRBV27 and TRBJ1-2; D possibly corresponds to TRBD1 (5 bases). CDR1 is MNHEY and CDR2 is SMNVEV in the germline V gene (reference sequence). V gave up 6 bases and J gave up 1 base, with 12 bases separating them. The CDR3 totals 14 residues.